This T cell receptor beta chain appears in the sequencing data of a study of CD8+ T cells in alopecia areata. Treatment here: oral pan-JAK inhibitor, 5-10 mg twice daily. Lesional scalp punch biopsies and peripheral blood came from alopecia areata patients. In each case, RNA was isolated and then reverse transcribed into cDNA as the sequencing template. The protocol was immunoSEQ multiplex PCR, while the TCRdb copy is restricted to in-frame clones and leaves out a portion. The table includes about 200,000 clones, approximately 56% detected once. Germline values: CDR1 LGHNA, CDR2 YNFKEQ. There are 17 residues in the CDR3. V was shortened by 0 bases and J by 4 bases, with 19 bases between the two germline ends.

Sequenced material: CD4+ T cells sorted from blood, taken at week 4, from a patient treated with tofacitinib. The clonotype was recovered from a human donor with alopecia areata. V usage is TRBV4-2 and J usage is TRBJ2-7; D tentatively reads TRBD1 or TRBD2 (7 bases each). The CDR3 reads CASSQEVAGRGRYEQYF. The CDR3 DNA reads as TGTGCCAGCAGCCAAGAGGTAGCTGGGAGGGGGCGATACGAGCAGTACTTC.